Presented here are 10 T cell receptor beta chains from one specimen sequenced in a study of T-cell reconstitution after alpha-beta-depleted transplantation in children. Overall study results and limits: When one year had passed after transplant, most T-cell counts and diversity came from newly produced T cells.

These receptors' antigens are unknown. Researchers prepared the TCRbeta library using unique molecular identifiers, the study reports. MiXCR, run by TCRdb on the PCR reads, gives a single entry per CDR3 protein. The data show a few hundred thousand distinct CDR3 sequences, almost 8% seen once. This specimen consisted of peripheral blood, obtained 360 days after TCRalphabeta/CD19-depleted stem cell transplant. These receptors all stem from a female patient between 2 and 15 years old who had a stem cell transplant for Fanconi anemia, so the T cells may come from the graft donor.

This clonotype has just a few counts. The V and J genes are TRBV7-2 and TRBJ2-7, with D hard to call. The germline CDR1 and CDR2 sequences are SGHTA and FQGNSA. V was shortened by 1 base and J by 6 bases, with 13 bases between the two germline ends. This CDR3 region has 14 residues. CDR3 sequence (DNA): TGTGCCAGCAGCTTAGGGCACATGGCATCCGAGCAGTACTTC. Its protein product is CASSLGHMASEQYF.

The genes are TRBV27 and TRBJ2-7; 8 nucleotides align to TRBD2. This CDR3 is built from 15 residues. The germline CDR1 and CDR2 sequences are MNHEY and SMNVEV (reference sequence). J was trimmed by 2 bases and V by 7 bases; bases with no gene match: 10. The CDR3 here is CASNPIGGEAYEQYF. The CDR3 region has the DNA TGTGCCAGCAATCCAATCGGGGGGGAGGCCTACGAGCAGTACTTC.

In this sample, this clonotype turned up many times. The rearrangement links TRBV11-2 to TRBJ2-1, with 8 bases fitting TRBD1. Trimming removed 5 bases from V and 5 bases from J; junction bases left unmatched: 8. CDR1 and CDR2 (germline): SGHAT, FQNNGV. The CDR3 spans 15 residues. The CDR3 here is CASSLGAGGNNEQFF. For the CDR3, the DNA is TGTGCCAGCAGCCTAGGGGCAGGGGGCAACAATGAGCAGTTCTTC.

This clonotype has a handful of counts. V gene TRBV18 combines with J gene TRBJ1-1, with TRBD1 matching over 8 bases. CDR3 size: 18 residues. Trimming removed 8 bases from V and 0 bases from J; junction bases left unmatched: 17. CDR1 and CDR2 from the germline V gene are KGHSH and LQKENI. CDR3 residues: CASGLLPGQATLNTEAFF. CDR3 DNA: TGTGCCAGCGGACTACTACCGGGACAGGCGACATTGAACACTGAAGCTTTCTTT.

This clonotype turned up a few times. The rearrangement links TRBV4-3 to TRBJ1-1; possible D gene TRBD1, 6 bases. The germline V and J ends were trimmed by 0 bases and 7 bases, with 18 bases remaining between them. Germline V CDR1 and CDR2: LGHNA, YSLEER. The CDR3 is 16 amino acids. Written as DNA, the CDR3 is TGCGCCAGCAGCCAAGAAATGGAAGGGCAGGGGAATGAAGCTTTCTTT. Protein product: CASSQEMEGQGNEAFF.

This clonotype came up many times. The V and J genes are TRBV27 and TRBJ2-3; D perhaps matches TRBD1 (5 bases). The CDR3 runs to 16 residues. CDR1 is MNHEY and CDR2 is SMNVEV in the germline V gene (reference sequence). Trimming pared 0 bases from V and 2 bases from J, leaving 12 bases between. The chain's CDR3 is CASSLSKGIITDTQYF. CDR3 DNA: TGTGCCAGCAGTTTATCGAAGGGGATTATCACAGATACGCAGTATTTT.

This clonotype has a count of ten or more. V gene TRBV28 combines with J gene TRBJ2-7, with D perhaps matching TRBD2 (5 bases). Germline assignment: CDR1 MDHEN and CDR2 SYDVKM. The CDR3 contains 12 residues. Trimming cost V 5 bases and J 3 bases, with 8 bases left between them. The CDR3 loop reads CASSVAGYEQYF. The CDR3 DNA sequence: TGTGCCAGCAGTGTCGCGGGCTACGAGCAGTACTTC.

The chain links TRBV6-1 to TRBJ1-1; tentatively, D is TRBD1 (6 bases). In germline, CDR1 is MNHNS, CDR2 SASEGT. Trimming left V 6 bases short and J 2 bases short, with 10 bases between. The CDR3 spans 13 residues. CDR3 residues: CASRDGGNTEAFF. CDR3 sequence (DNA): TGTGCCAGCAGAGATGGGGGCAACACTGAAGCTTTCTTT.

In this sample, this clonotype turned up many times. The J gene is TRBJ2-2, the V gene TRBV6-2 or TRBV6-3; perhaps TRBD2 as D (6 bases). Trimming pared 5 bases from V and 3 bases from J, leaving 13 bases between. CDR3 length: 15 residues. Per the germline V gene, CDR1 is MNHEY and CDR2 is SVGEGT. CDR3 nucleotides: TGTGCCAGCAGTCAGCCGGAGGGATACACCGGGGAGCTGTTTTTT. This gives the protein CASSQPEGYTGELFF.

This clonotype was recorded many times. The chain employs TRBV28 and TRBJ2-7; perhaps TRBD2 as D (7 bases). From germline, CDR1 is MDHEN and CDR2 SYDVKM. V gave up 3 bases and J gave up 3 bases, with 9 bases separating them. The CDR3 runs 13 residues. The CDR3 protein is CASSLGGGYEQYF. CDR3 nucleotides: TGTGCCAGCAGTTTGGGAGGGGGCTACGAGCAGTACTTC. The variable domain in full, completed from reference TRBV28 and TRBJ2-7, reads DVKVTQSSRYLVKRTGEKVFLECVQDMDHENMFWYRQDPGLGLRLIYFSYDVKMKEKGDIPEGYSVSREKKERFSLILESASTNQTSMYLCASSLGGGYEQYFGPGTRLTVT.